What follows are 2 T cell receptor beta chains derived from one specimen sequenced in a study of blood T cell repertoires in COVID-19. Clones were read by immunoSEQ multiplex PCR, and TCRdb kept only the in-frame ones, dropping some. The table has 120,000 to 150,000 clones, 84% seen once. The sample taken for sequencing was PBMCs or T cells enriched from blood (not recorded which). The receptors originated from a woman between 50 and 59 years old who had been exposed to COVID-19.

V is TRBV10-1 and J is TRBJ1-4; 10 positions match TRBD1. The germline gives CDR1 WNHNN, CDR2 SYGVQD (reference sequence). The CDR3 is made up of 15 amino acids. Germline trimming cut 3 bases from V and 8 bases from J; bases unmatched to any gene: 6. The CDR3 DNA reads as TGCGCCAGCAGTGATTCGGGACAGGGGAGAGAAAAACTGTTTTTT. This translates into CASSDSGQGREKLFF.

The sample holds a few counts of this clone. V is TRBV5-6 and J is TRBJ2-1, with TRBD2 identical over 7 bases. This CDR3 region has 18 residues. Germline assignment: CDR1 SGHDT and CDR2 YYEEEE. J lost 0 bases, V lost 2 bases, and 11 bases had no gene match. CDR3: CASSLLILADYSYNEQFF. Written as DNA, the CDR3 is TGTGCCAGCAGCTTACTGATTCTAGCGGACTACTCCTACAATGAGCAGTTCTTC. Full variable domain (outside the CDR3, taken from reference TRBV5-6 and TRBJ2-1): DAGVTQSPTHLIKTRGQQVTLRCSPKSGHDTVSWYQQALGQGPQFIFQYYEEEERQRGNFPDRFSGHQFPNYSSELNVNALLLGDSALYLCASSLLILADYSYNEQFFGPGTRLTVL.